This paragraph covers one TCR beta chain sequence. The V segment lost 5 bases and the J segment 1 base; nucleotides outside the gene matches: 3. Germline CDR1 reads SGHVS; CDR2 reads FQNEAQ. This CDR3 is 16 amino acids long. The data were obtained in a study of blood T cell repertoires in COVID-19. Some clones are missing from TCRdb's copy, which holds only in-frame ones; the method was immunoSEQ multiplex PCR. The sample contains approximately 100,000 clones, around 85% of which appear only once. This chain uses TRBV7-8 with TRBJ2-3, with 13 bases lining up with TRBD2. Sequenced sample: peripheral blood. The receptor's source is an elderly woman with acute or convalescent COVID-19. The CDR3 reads CASSELAGGGTDTQYF. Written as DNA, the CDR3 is TGTGCCAGCAGCGAACTAGCGGGGGGGGGCACAGATACGCAGTATTTT. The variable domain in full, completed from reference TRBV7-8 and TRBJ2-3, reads GAGVSQSPRYKVAKRGQDVALRCDPISGHVSLFWYQQALGQGPEFLTYFQNEAQLDKSGLPSDRFFAERPEGSVSTLKIQRTQQEDSAVYLCASSELAGGGTDTQYFGPGTRLTVL.